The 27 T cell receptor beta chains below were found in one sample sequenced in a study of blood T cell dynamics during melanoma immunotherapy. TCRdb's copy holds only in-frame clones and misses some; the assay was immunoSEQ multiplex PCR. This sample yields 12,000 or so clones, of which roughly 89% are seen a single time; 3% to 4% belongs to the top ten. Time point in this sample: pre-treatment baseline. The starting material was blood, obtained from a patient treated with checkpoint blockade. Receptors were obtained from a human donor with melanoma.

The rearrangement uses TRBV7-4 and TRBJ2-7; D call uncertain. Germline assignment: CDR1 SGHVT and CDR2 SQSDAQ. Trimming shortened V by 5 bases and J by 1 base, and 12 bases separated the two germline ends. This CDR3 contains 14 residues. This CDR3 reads CASSPLPLSYEQYF. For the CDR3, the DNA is TGTGCCAGCAGCCCTCTTCCCCTTTCCTACGAGCAGTACTTC.

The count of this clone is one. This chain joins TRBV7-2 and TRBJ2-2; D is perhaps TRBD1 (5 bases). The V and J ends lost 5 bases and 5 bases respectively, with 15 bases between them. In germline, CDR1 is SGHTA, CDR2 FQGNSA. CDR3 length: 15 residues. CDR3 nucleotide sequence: TGTGCCAGCAGCCCCAGGGTAGGGGCAACCGGGGAGCTGTTTTTT. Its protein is CASSPRVGATGELFF.

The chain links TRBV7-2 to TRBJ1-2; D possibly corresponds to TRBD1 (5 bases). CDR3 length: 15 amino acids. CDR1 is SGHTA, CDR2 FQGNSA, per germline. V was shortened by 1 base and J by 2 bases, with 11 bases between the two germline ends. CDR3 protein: CASSLEGISNYGYTF. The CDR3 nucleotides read TGTGCCAGCAGCTTAGAGGGGATTTCCAACTATGGCTACACCTTC. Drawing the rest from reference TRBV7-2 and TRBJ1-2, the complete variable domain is GAGVSQSPSNKVTEKGKDVELRCDPISGHTALYWYRQSLGQGLEFLIYFQGNSAPDKSGLPSDRFSAERTGGSVSTLTIQRTQQEDSAVYLCASSLEGISNYGYTFGSGTRLTVV.

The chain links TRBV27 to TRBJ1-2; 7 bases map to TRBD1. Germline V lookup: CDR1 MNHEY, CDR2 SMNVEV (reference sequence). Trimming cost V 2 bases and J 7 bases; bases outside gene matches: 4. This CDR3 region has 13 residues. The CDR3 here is CASSLEGAVGYTF. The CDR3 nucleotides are TGTGCCAGCAGTTTAGAGGGGGCGGTTGGCTACACCTTC.

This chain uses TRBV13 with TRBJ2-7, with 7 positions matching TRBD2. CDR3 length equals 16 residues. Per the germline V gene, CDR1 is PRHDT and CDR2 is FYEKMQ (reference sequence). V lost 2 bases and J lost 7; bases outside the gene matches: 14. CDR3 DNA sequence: TGTGCCAGCAGCTTAACTACCAGCGGGACCCCTTGGGAGCAGTACTTC. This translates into CASSLTTSGTPWEQYF.

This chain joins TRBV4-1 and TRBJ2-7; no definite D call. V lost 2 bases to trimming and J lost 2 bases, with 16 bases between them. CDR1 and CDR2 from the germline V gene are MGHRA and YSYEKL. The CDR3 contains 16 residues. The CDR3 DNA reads TGCGCCAGCAGCCAACTGATGGATCTGACCCCCTACGAGCAGTACTTC. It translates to CASSQLMDLTPYEQYF.

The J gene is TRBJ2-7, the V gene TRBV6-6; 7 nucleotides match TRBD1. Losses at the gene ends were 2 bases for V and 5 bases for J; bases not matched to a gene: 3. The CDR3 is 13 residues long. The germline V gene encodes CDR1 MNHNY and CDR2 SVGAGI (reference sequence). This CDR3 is CASSYGGTDEQYF. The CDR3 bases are TGTGCCAGCAGTTACGGTGGGACAGACGAGCAGTACTTC.

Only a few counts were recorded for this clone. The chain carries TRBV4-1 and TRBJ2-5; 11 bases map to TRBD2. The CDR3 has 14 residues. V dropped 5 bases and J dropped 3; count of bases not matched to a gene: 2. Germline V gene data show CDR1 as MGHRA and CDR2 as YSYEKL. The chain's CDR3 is CASSSGLAEETQYF. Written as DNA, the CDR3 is TGCGCCAGCAGCTCGGGACTAGCGGAAGAGACCCAGTACTTC.

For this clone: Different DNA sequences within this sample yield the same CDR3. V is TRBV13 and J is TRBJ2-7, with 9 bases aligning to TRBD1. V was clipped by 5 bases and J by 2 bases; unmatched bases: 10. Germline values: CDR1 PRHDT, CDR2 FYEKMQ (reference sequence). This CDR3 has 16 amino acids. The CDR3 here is CASSPGGGTGTYEQYF. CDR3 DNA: TGTGCCAGCAGCCCCGGAGGCGGGACAGGGACCTACGAGCAGTACTTC.

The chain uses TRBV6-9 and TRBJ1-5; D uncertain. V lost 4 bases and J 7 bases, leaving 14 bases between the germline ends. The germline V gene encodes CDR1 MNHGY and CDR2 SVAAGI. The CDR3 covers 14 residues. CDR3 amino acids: CASSFPMEYQPQHF. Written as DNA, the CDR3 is TGTGCCAGCAGTTTTCCCATGGAATACCAGCCCCAGCATTTT.

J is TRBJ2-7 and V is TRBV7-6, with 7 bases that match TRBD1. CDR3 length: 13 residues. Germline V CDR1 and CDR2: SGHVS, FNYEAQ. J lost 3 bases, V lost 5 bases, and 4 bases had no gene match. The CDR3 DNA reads TGTGCCAGCAGCGTTGGGACAGACTACGAGCAGTACTTC. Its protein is CASSVGTDYEQYF.

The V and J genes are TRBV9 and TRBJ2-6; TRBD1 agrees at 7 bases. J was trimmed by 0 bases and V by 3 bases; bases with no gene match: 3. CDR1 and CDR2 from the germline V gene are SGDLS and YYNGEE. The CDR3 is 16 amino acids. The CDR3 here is CASSEGQTSGANVLTF. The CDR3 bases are TGTGCCAGCAGCGAGGGACAGACCTCTGGGGCCAACGTCCTGACTTTC.

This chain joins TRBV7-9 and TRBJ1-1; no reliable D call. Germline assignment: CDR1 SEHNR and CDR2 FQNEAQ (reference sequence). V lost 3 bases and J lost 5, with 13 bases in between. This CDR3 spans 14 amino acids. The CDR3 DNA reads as TGTGCCAGCAGCTTTGGGTTGGGAGGGACTGAAGCTTTCTTT. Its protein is CASSFGLGGTEAFF.

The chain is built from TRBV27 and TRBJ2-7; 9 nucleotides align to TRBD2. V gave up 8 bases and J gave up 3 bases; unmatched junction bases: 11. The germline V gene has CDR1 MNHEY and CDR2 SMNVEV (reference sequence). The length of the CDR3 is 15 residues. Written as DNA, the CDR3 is TGTGCCAGCGTCTCGGGGGCTAGCGGGATCTACGAGCAGTACTTC. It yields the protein CASVSGASGIYEQYF.

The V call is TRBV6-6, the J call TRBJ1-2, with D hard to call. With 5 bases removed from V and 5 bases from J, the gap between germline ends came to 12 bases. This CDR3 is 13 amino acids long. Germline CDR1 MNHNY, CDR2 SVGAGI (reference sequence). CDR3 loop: CASSQDLLYGYTF. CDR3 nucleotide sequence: TGTGCCAGCAGTCAGGACCTTCTTTATGGCTACACCTTC.

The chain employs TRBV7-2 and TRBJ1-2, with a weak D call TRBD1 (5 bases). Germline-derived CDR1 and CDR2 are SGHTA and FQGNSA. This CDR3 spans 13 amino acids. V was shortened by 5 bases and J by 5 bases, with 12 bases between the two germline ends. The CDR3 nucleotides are TGTGCCAGCAGCCCCGGGACTGAGTATGGCTACACCTTC. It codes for CASSPGTEYGYTF.

CDR3 amino acids: CASSFGGATVQETQYF. In DNA, the CDR3 is TGTGCCAGCAGCTTTGGGGGGGCCACCGTCCAAGAGACCCAGTACTTC. This chain joins TRBV7-2 and TRBJ2-5, with D possibly TRBD2 on 7 matching bases. V was cut by 3 bases and J by 1 base, with 15 bases left in between. The CDR3 has 16 amino acids. CDR1 is SGHTA and CDR2 is FQGNSA in the germline V gene. Variable domain in full (rest from reference TRBV7-2 and TRBJ2-5): GAGVSQSPSNKVTEKGKDVELRCDPISGHTALYWYRQSLGQGLEFLIYFQGNSAPDKSGLPSDRFSAERTGGSVSTLTIQRTQQEDSAVYLCASSFGGATVQETQYFGPGTRLLVL.

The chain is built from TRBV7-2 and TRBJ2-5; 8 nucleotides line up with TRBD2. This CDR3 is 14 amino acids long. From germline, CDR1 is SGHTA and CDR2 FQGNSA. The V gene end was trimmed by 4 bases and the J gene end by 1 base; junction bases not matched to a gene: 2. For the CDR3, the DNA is TGTGCCAGCAGCTATAGCGGGACCCAAGAGACCCAGTACTTC. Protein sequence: CASSYSGTQETQYF.

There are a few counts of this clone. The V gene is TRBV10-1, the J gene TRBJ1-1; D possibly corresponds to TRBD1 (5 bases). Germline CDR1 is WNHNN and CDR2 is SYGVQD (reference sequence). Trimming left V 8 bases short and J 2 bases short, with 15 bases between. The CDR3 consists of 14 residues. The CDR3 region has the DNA TGCGCCAGCTCCCGGTCGAGGGGAAACACTGAAGCTTTCTTT. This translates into CASSRSRGNTEAFF.

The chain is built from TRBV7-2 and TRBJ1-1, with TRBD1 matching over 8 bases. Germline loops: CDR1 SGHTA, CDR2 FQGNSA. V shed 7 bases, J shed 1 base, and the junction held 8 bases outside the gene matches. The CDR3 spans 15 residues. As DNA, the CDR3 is TGTGCCAGCATCCTAGGGGGGACAGGGAACACTGAAGCTTTCTTT. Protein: CASILGGTGNTEAFF.

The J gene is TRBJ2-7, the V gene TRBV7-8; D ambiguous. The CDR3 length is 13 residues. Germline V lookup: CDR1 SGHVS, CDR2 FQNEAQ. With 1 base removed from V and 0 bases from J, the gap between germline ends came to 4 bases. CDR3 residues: CASSLGFSYEQYF. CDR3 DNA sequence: TGTGCCAGCAGCTTAGGATTCTCCTACGAGCAGTACTTC.

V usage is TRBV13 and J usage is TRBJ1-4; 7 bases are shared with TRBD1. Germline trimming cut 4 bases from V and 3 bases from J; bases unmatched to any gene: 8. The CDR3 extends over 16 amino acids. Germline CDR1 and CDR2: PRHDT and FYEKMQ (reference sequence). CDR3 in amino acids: CASSSLSGTANEKLFF. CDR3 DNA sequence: TGTGCCAGCAGCTCCCTATCCGGGACAGCTAATGAAAAACTGTTTTTT.

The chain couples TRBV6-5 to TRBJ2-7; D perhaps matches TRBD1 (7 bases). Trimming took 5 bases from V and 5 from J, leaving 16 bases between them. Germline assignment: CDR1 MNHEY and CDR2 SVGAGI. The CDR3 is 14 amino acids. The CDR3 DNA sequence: TGTGCCAGCAGTCCCGAGGAGGGGGCAAACGAGCAGTACTTC. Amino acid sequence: CASSPEEGANEQYF.

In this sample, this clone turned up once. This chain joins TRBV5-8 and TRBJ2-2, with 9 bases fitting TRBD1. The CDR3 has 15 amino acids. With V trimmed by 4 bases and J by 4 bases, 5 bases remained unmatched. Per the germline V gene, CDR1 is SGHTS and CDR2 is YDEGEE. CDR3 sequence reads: CASSRGTGRTGELFF. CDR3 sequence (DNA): TGTGCCAGCAGCAGAGGGACAGGGCGCACCGGGGAGCTGTTTTTT.

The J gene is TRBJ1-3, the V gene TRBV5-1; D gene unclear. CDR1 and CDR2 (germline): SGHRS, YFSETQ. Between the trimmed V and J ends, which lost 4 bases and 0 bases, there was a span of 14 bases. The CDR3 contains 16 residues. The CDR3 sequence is CASSRWEAASGNTIYF. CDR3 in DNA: TGCGCCAGCAGCCGATGGGAAGCAGCCTCTGGAAACACCATATATTTT.

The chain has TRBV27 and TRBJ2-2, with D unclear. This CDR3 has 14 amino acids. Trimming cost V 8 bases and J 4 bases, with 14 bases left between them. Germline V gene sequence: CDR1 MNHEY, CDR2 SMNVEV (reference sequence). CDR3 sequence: CASGQLLLTGELFF. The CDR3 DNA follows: TGTGCCAGCGGCCAACTACTACTCACCGGGGAGCTGTTTTTT.

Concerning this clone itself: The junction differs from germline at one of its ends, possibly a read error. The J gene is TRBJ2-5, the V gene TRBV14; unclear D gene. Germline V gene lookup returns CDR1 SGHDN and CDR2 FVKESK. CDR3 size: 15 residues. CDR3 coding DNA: TGTGCCAGCAGCCAAGATTTGCGGTCCCAAGGGACCCAGTACTTC. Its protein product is CASSQDLRSQGTQYF.